The 25 T cell receptor beta chains below were found in one sample sequenced in a study of CD8 T cells in ankylosing spondylitis. Study-wide points: What appeared characteristic of ankylosing spondylitis blood was a TCR beta motif of several highly homologous variants.

One entry per CDR3 protein, called by TCRdb with MiXCR from the 5' RACE reads. This table has some 840,000 distinct CDR3 sequences, roughly 10% appearing once. No antigens are known for them. Sequencing input: blood, either unsorted or a sorted T cell fraction (not recorded which). The receptors were sampled from a male donor with ankylosing spondylitis.

The table lists this clonotype with many counts. V is TRBV12-3 or TRBV12-4 and J is TRBJ2-5, with D unclear. Trimming pared 1 base from V and 5 bases from J, leaving 11 bases between. The CDR3 spans 14 residues. The chain's CDR3 is CASSLVSVDETQYF. DNA for the CDR3: TGTGCCAGCAGTTTAGTGTCAGTGGACGAGACCCAGTACTTC.

There are a few counts of this clonotype. The chain combines TRBV3-1 with TRBJ2-1; 9 bases map to TRBD2. The trim removed 1 base at V and 8 bases at J, leaving 9 bases unmatched. The germline V gene encodes CDR1 LGHDT and CDR2 YNNKEL (reference sequence). CDR3 length equals 16 residues. CDR3 nucleotide sequence: TGTGCCAGCAGCCAAGGTTTTTTTCAGCGGGAGGATGAGCAGTTCTTC. Protein product: CASSQGFFQREDEQFF.

The chain has TRBV29-1 and TRBJ2-1; D uncertain. There are 13 residues in the CDR3. Germline assignment: CDR1 SQVTM and CDR2 ANQGSEA. V was clipped by 6 bases and J by 8 bases, with 17 bases between them. CDR3 sequence: CSVIPGPRDEQFF. The CDR3 DNA reads TGCAGCGTGATCCCGGGCCCCCGGGATGAGCAGTTCTTC.

This chain links TRBV20-1 with TRBJ2-7; TRBD2 aligns across 8 bases. The trim removed 6 bases at V and 4 bases at J, leaving 14 bases unmatched. The germline gives CDR1 DFQATT, CDR2 SNEGSKA (reference sequence). This CDR3 has 15 residues. This chain's CDR3 is CSANVLADLFYEQYF. As DNA, the CDR3 is TGCAGTGCCAACGTACTAGCGGACCTTTTTTACGAGCAGTACTTC.

Turning to this clonotype: This may arise from a read error, as a much more abundant clone is one base away. The chain is built from TRBV7-2 and TRBJ2-1; 8 bases line up with TRBD1. Germline-derived CDR1 and CDR2 are SGHTA and FQGNSA. There are 14 residues in the CDR3. CDR3 protein: CASSRQGWDNERFF. The CDR3 region has the DNA TGTGCCAGCAGCAGACAGGGGTGGGACAATGAGCGGTTCTTC. The full variable domain, completed using reference TRBV7-2 and TRBJ2-1, is GAGVSQSPSNKVTEKGKDVELRCDPISGHTALYWYRQSLGQGLEFLIYFQGNSAPDKSGLPSDRFSAERTGGSVSTLTIQRTQQEDSAVYLCASSRQGWDNERFFGPGTRLTVL.

This clonotype was counted at least ten times. The chain employs TRBV7-2 and TRBJ2-1, with 7 positions matching TRBD1. The trim removed 1 base at V and 7 bases at J, leaving 1 base unmatched. In germline, CDR1 is SGHTA, CDR2 FQGNSA. CDR3 length: 13 residues. The DNA for the CDR3 is TGTGCCAGCAGCTTAGACAGGGGAAATGAGCAGTTCTTC. Residues: CASSLDRGNEQFF.

Concerning this clonotype: This clone may be a read error of a much larger clone one base away. The chain joins TRBV5-6 to TRBJ2-1, with TRBD2 matching over 10 bases. V shed 7 bases and J 3 bases; nucleotides not matched to a gene: 10. From germline, CDR1 is SGHDT and CDR2 YYEEEE. This CDR3 region has 16 residues. CDR3 bases: TGTGCCAGCGGCCCCCAGCGGGGGGGCTTCTACAATGAGCAGTTCTTC. Protein product: CASGPQRGGFYNEQFF.

This clonotype appeared a few times. The chain links TRBV2 to TRBJ2-3, with D maybe TRBD2 (5 bases). The germline V gene encodes CDR1 SNHLY and CDR2 FYNNEI. Between the trimmed V and J ends, which lost 5 bases and 0 bases, there was a span of 12 bases. This CDR3 contains 15 residues. The CDR3 spells CASSPDFISTDTQYF. CDR3 nucleotides: TGTGCCAGCAGTCCGGACTTCATCAGCACAGATACGCAGTATTTT.

This clonotype was picked up a small number of times. V is TRBV7-2 and J is TRBJ2-1; 9 bases fit TRBD1. The CDR3 length is 14 residues. V lost 10 bases to trimming and J lost 2 bases; unmatched junction nucleotides: 6. Germline CDR1 is SGHTA and CDR2 is FQGNSA. This CDR3 is CATLRDRAYNEQFF. The CDR3 DNA follows: TGTGCCACCCTTAGGGACAGGGCCTACAATGAGCAGTTCTTC.

The chain uses TRBV20-1 and TRBJ1-6; D is uncertain. Germline CDR1 DFQATT, CDR2 SNEGSKA (reference sequence). This CDR3 comprises 13 residues. V gave up 0 bases and J gave up 9 bases, with 9 bases separating them. CDR3 sequence: CSAREPSSSPLHF. DNA for the CDR3: TGCAGTGCTAGAGAACCCTCCAGTTCACCCCTCCACTTT.

This clonotype appeared a few times. The chain uses TRBV4-2 and TRBJ2-2; 15 bases fit TRBD2. Germline V gene sequence: CDR1 LGHNA, CDR2 YNFKEQ. This CDR3 region has 18 residues. With V trimmed by 0 bases and J by 5 bases, 4 bases remained unmatched. CDR3 amino acids: CASSQDGLAGGRTGELFF. The CDR3 nucleotides read TGTGCCAGCAGCCAAGATGGACTAGCGGGAGGGCGGACCGGGGAGCTGTTTTTT.

This clonotype occurred many times. This rearrangement joins TRBV9 to TRBJ2-1; the match to TRBD2 covers 7 bases. V was clipped by 0 bases and J by 8 bases; unmatched bases: 11. The CDR3 loop spans 16 amino acids. The germline V gene has CDR1 SGDLS and CDR2 YYNGEE. In nucleotides, the CDR3 is TGTGCCAGCAGCGTAGTTAAGGGAGGGCACGTGGATGAGCAGTTCTTC. Protein product: CASSVVKGGHVDEQFF.

The chain joins TRBV6-2 or TRBV6-3 to TRBJ2-1; 9 bases line up with TRBD1. The J segment lost 6 bases and the V segment lost 4 bases, leaving 7 bases of the junction unmatched. Germline values: CDR1 MNHEY, CDR2 SVGEGT. The CDR3 consists of 15 residues. CDR3 protein: CASSLQGAATNEQFF. CDR3 in DNA: TGTGCCAGCAGTTTACAGGGGGCAGCTACCAATGAGCAGTTCTTC.

J is TRBJ2-7 and V is TRBV20-1; D is unresolved. V dropped 3 bases and J dropped 3 bases, with 12 bases sitting between them. The CDR3 is 13 residues long. Germline V gives CDR1 DFQATT, CDR2 SNEGSKA (reference sequence). The CDR3 sequence: CSASRAAIYEQYF. The CDR3 nucleotides are TGCAGTGCTAGCCGCGCGGCTATCTACGAGCAGTACTTC.

The table lists this clonotype with a few counts. The rearrangement joins TRBV5-1 to TRBJ1-6; possibly TRBD1 for D (6 bases). CDR1 is SGHRS, CDR2 YFSETQ, per germline. The CDR3 covers 13 residues. Trimming removed 5 bases from V and 10 bases from J, with 13 bases in between. The CDR3 DNA follows: TGCGCCAGCAGGGGAGCAGGGGCCTCACCCCTCCACTTT. Translation gives CASRGAGASPLHF. The complete variable domain, with remaining parts taken from reference TRBV5-1 and TRBJ1-6, reads KAGVTQTPRYLIKTRGQQVTLSCSPISGHRSVSWYQQTPGQGLQFLFEYFSETQRNKGNFPGRFSGRQFSNSRSEMNVSTLELGDSALYLCASRGAGASPLHFGNGTRLTVT.

In the case of this clonotype: At one boundary the junction diverges from the germline segment, which might be a read error. The rearrangement joins TRBV4-3 to TRBJ2-5; TRBD2 is a possible D gene (6 bases). This CDR3 contains 14 residues. Germline loops: CDR1 LGHNA, CDR2 YSLEER. CDR3 bases: TGCGCCAGCGGCCAAGTACCAGGGAGGCAGACCCAGTACTTC. It codes for CASGQVPGRQTQYF.

There are many counts of this clonotype. The rearrangement joins TRBV27 to TRBJ1-1; D gene ambiguous. Germline CDR1 MNHEY, CDR2 SMNVEV (reference sequence). The V end lost 4 bases, the J end lost 2 bases, and 8 bases lay between the germline ends. CDR3 length equals 13 residues. The CDR3 reads CASSSKVNTEAFF. CDR3 DNA: TGTGCCAGCAGTTCGAAAGTTAACACTGAAGCTTTCTTT.

This clonotype was seen more than once but under ten times. The chain employs TRBV28 and TRBJ1-4; TRBD1 matches at 7 bases. The CDR3 has 17 amino acids. The V and J ends lost 0 bases and 1 base, in that order; junction bases with no gene match: 5. Germline CDR1 reads MDHEN; CDR2 reads SYDVKM. The CDR3 protein is CASSLWPGQRTNEKLFF. As DNA, the CDR3 is TGTGCCAGCAGTTTATGGCCGGGACAGCGAACTAATGAAAAACTGTTTTTT.

This clonotype has a count of ten or more. The gene calls are TRBV15 and TRBJ1-1; 7 positions agree with TRBD1. The CDR3 contains 16 residues. From germline, CDR1 is LNHNV and CDR2 YYDKDF (reference sequence). Trimming cost V 1 base and J 3 bases; bases outside gene matches: 8. This chain's CDR3 is CATSRVPQGEDTEAFF. CDR3 DNA: TGTGCCACCAGCAGAGTTCCTCAGGGGGAGGACACTGAAGCTTTCTTT.

This rearrangement joins TRBV7-9 to TRBJ2-2; tentative D call: TRBD1 (6 bases). Trimming shortened V by 5 bases and J by 2 bases, and 15 bases separated the two germline ends. Germline V gene data show CDR1 as SEHNR and CDR2 as FQNEAQ (reference sequence). The length of the CDR3 is 16 residues. CDR3 nucleotide sequence: TGTGCCAGCAGCAGCACACAGGGATACAACACCGGGGAGCTGTTTTTT. As protein: CASSSTQGYNTGELFF.

This clonotype was recorded at least ten times. The genes are TRBV10-3 and TRBJ2-2; D unclear. This CDR3 is built from 13 residues. Trimming took 5 bases from V and 4 from J, leaving 8 bases between them. Germline CDR1 reads ENHRY; CDR2 reads SYGVKD. The CDR3 protein is CAISSIGTGELFF. Here the CDR3 DNA reads TGTGCCATCAGTTCGATAGGCACCGGGGAGCTGTTTTTT.

This chain links TRBV2 with TRBJ2-3; 10 bases agree with TRBD2. The V gene's germline CDR1 is SNHLY and CDR2 FYNNEI. Losses at the gene ends were 4 bases for V and 2 bases for J; bases not matched to a gene: 3. The CDR3 loop spans 15 amino acids. CDR3 residues: CASSGGLATTDTQYF. The CDR3, as DNA: TGTGCCAGCAGTGGGGGACTAGCGACCACAGATACGCAGTATTTT.

This clonotype was picked up many times. The chain is built from TRBV7-6 and TRBJ2-7, with D perhaps given as TRBD1 or TRBD2 (5 bases each). Germline V gives CDR1 SGHVS, CDR2 FNYEAQ. V gave up 1 base and J gave up 0 bases, with 10 bases separating them. The CDR3 totals 15 residues. The CDR3 DNA reads as TGTGCCAGCAGCTTAGATAGGGGACCCTCCTACGAGCAGTACTTC. Residues: CASSLDRGPSYEQYF.

J is TRBJ2-7 and V is TRBV20-1; TRBD2 matches at 10 bases. The CDR3 is 14 amino acids. The junction had 11 bases not matched to a gene; V was cut back by 5 bases and J by 7 bases. Germline loops: CDR1 DFQATT, CDR2 SNEGSKA (reference sequence). The CDR3 bases are TGCAGTGCTGAGCTAGCGGGGGAGAGGGAGGAGCAGTACTTC. Protein: CSAELAGEREEQYF.

At least ten counts were recorded for this clonotype. The chain links TRBV20-1 to TRBJ1-1; D is uncertain. With 6 bases removed from V and 1 base from J, the gap between germline ends came to 9 bases. Germline CDR1 DFQATT, CDR2 SNEGSKA (reference sequence). The CDR3 covers 12 residues. The CDR3 region is CSALTRNTEAFF. DNA of the CDR3: TGCAGTGCCTTGACAAGGAACACTGAAGCTTTCTTT.